A single sample is the source of the 32 T cell receptor beta chains below, sequenced in a study of cytotoxic CD8 clonotypes in ibrutinib-treated CLL. Here immunoSEQ multiplex PCR was the method, and the copy in TCRdb shows in-frame clones only, minus some. The data show 52,000 or so clones, roughly 80% seen once. The sequencing used PBMCs, collected after 24 months of ibrutinib treatment. Receptor source: a human donor with chronic lymphocytic leukemia.

The chain recombines TRBV7-8 with TRBJ2-1; the D gene could be TRBD1 or TRBD2 (6 bases each). Per the germline V gene, CDR1 is SGHVS and CDR2 is FQNEAQ. The CDR3 loop spans 15 amino acids. Trimming stripped 1 base from V and 7 bases from J, with 14 bases between. CDR3 in amino acids: CASSLGRGAGNEQFF. CDR3 bases: TGTGCCAGCAGCTTAGGTAGGGGGGCGGGAAATGAGCAGTTCTTC.

The table lists this clone with a count of one. The rearrangement links TRBV28 to TRBJ2-3; TRBD2 aligns across 11 bases. CDR1 MDHEN and CDR2 SYDVKM come from the germline V gene. J was trimmed by 6 bases and V by 7 bases; bases with no gene match: 9. The CDR3 covers 15 residues. CDR3 in amino acids: CASNSGRARSDTQYF. In DNA form, the CDR3 reads TGTGCCAGCAATAGCGGGAGGGCCAGATCCGATACGCAGTATTTT.

V gene TRBV15 combines with J gene TRBJ1-3; a possible D gene is TRBD1 (5 bases). This CDR3 region has 16 residues. Germline V gives CDR1 LNHNV, CDR2 YYDKDF (reference sequence). V lost 4 bases and J 4 bases, leaving 17 bases between the germline ends. Written as DNA, the CDR3 is TGTGCCACCAGCAAGGAGACCAGGGCAATCGGAAACACCATATATTTT. It codes for CATSKETRAIGNTIYF.

This clone is a singleton in its sample. The chain recombines TRBV30 with TRBJ2-3; D unclear. The V end lost 0 bases, the J end lost 3 bases, and 4 bases lay between the germline ends. The CDR3 consists of 12 residues. CDR1 GTSNPN and CDR2 SVGIG come from the germline V gene (reference sequence). CDR3 sequence reads: CAWSVGTDTQYF. The CDR3, as DNA: TGTGCCTGGAGTGTAGGGACAGATACGCAGTATTTT.

This rearrangement joins TRBV28 to TRBJ2-2; a possible D gene is TRBD1 (5 bases). The CDR3 covers 18 residues. CDR1 MDHEN and CDR2 SYDVKM come from the germline V gene. The ends were cut back, 7 bases at V and 0 bases at J, with 21 bases in the middle. CDR3 amino acids: CASMSPNGRAPNTGELFF. The CDR3 DNA is TGTGCCAGCATGTCCCCTAACGGCAGGGCTCCGAACACCGGGGAGCTGTTTTTT. Full variable domain (outside the CDR3, taken from reference TRBV28 and TRBJ2-2): DVKVTQSSRYLVKRTGEKVFLECVQDMDHENMFWYRQDPGLGLRLIYFSYDVKMKEKGDIPEGYSVSREKKERFSLILESASTNQTSMYLCASMSPNGRAPNTGELFFGEGSRLTVL.

The CDR3 reads CATEGVTGELFF. Written as DNA, the CDR3 is TGTGCCACCGAGGGAGTCACCGGGGAGCTGTTTTTT. The V and J genes are TRBV6-5 and TRBJ2-2, with D tentatively TRBD2 (5 bases). The CDR3 spans 12 residues. Germline loops: CDR1 MNHEY, CDR2 SVGAGI. The V end was cut by 10 bases, the J end by 4 bases, with 10 bases between.

V usage is TRBV18 and J usage is TRBJ2-7; TRBD1 is a possible D gene (5 bases). The CDR3 spans 13 residues. From germline, CDR1 is KGHSH and CDR2 LQKENI. Trimming removed 3 bases at V and 2 bases at J, with 8 bases between. The CDR3 nucleotides read TGTGCCAGCTCACCGCCAGGGACCTACGAGCAGTACTTC. Its translation is CASSPPGTYEQYF. The whole variable domain, filled in from reference TRBV18 and TRBJ2-7, reads NAGVMQNPRHLVRRRGQEARLRCSPMKGHSHVYWYRQLPEEGLKFMVYLQKENIIDESGMPKERFSAEFPKEGPSILRIQQVVRGDSAAYFCASSPPGTYEQYFGPGTRLTVT.

The CDR3 spells CASSVDRGEQYF. As DNA, the CDR3 is TGCGCCAGCAGCGTGGACAGGGGCGAGCAGTACTTC. The chain has TRBV5-1 and TRBJ2-5, with 9 positions matching TRBD1. The J call may be wrong; the DNA end is better matched by TRBJ2-7. This CDR3 region has 12 residues. Germline V lookup: CDR1 SGHRS, CDR2 YFSETQ.

The chain has TRBV9 and TRBJ1-1; possible D gene TRBD1, 6 bases. Per the germline V gene, CDR1 is SGDLS and CDR2 is YYNGEE. V gave up 3 bases and J gave up 1 base, with 10 bases separating them. The CDR3 covers 14 residues. DNA for the CDR3: TGTGCCAGCAGCGCCGGGACAACGAACACTGAAGCTTTCTTT. Translation gives CASSAGTTNTEAFF.

The chain combines TRBV5-1 with TRBJ2-2; 10 bases match TRBD2. J was trimmed by 4 bases and V by 7 bases; bases with no gene match: 10. CDR1 is SGHRS and CDR2 is YFSETQ in the germline V gene. The CDR3 loop spans 16 amino acids. The CDR3 DNA follows: TGCGCCAGCGGCGGGACTAGCGAGGTCCCCACCGGGGAGCTGTTTTTT. It is translated as CASGGTSEVPTGELFF.

The chain has TRBV9 and TRBJ1-1; D perhaps matches TRBD1 (5 bases). CDR3 length: 15 amino acids. CDR1 and CDR2 (germline): SGDLS, YYNGEE. Trimming removed 0 bases at V and 0 bases at J, with 9 bases between. The CDR3, as DNA: TGTGCCAGCAGCGTAGTTAAGGGGATGAACACTGAAGCTTTCTTT. It translates to CASSVVKGMNTEAFF. The whole variable domain, remainder taken from reference TRBV9 and TRBJ1-1, is DSGVTQTPKHLITATGQRVTLRCSPRSGDLSVYWYQQSLDQGLQFLIQYYNGEERAKGNILERFSAQQFPDLHSELNLSSLELGDSALYFCASSVVKGMNTEAFFGQGTRLTVV.

By sample fraction, this clone is medium-sized (0.01 to 0.1%). CDR3 DNA: TGTGCCAGTAGTATGGCGAGGTATCGACAGGGGCAAAATCAGCCCCAGCATTTT. Amino acid sequence: CASSMARYRQGQNQPQHF. V gene TRBV19 combines with J gene TRBJ1-5; 8 bases match TRBD1. Looked up from germline, CDR1 is LNHDA and CDR2 is SQIVND (reference sequence). The CDR3 totals 18 residues. Unmatched junction bases numbered 14, after V lost 3 bases and J lost 4 bases.

CDR3 amino acids: CSIKSTDTQYF. CDR3 bases: TGCAGCATAAAGTCCACAGATACGCAGTATTTT. The rearrangement uses TRBV29-1 and TRBJ2-3, with D unclear. Per germline, CDR1 SQVTM and CDR2 ANQGSEA. The CDR3 is 11 amino acids. Trimming took 8 bases from V and 2 from J, leaving 8 bases between them.

CDR3 in DNA: TGTGCCAGCAGTTCCCGAGGTAGCGGGAGGATTGAGCAGTTCTTC. This translates into CASSSRGSGRIEQFF. This rearrangement joins TRBV6-5 to TRBJ2-1; 10 positions agree with TRBD2. This CDR3 comprises 15 residues. Germline V lookup: CDR1 MNHEY, CDR2 SVGAGI. Trimming took 4 bases from V and 9 from J; bases not matched to a gene: 9.

CDR3 amino acids: CASSIVRISSYNEQFF. CDR3 bases: TGTGCCAGTAGTATCGTCAGGATAAGCTCCTACAATGAGCAGTTCTTC. This chain connects TRBV19 to TRBJ2-1; unclear D gene. There are 16 residues in the CDR3. The germline V gene has CDR1 LNHDA and CDR2 SQIVND (reference sequence). With 3 bases removed from V and 0 bases from J, the gap between germline ends came to 12 bases. The full variable domain, with the rest looked up from reference TRBV19 and TRBJ2-1, is DGGITQSPKYLFRKEGQNVTLSCEQNLNHDAMYWYRQDPGQGLRLIYYSQIVNDFQKGDIAEGYSVSREKKESFPLTVTSAQKNPTAFYLCASSIVRISSYNEQFFGPGTRLTVL.

This clone has a single count. This chain uses TRBV27 with TRBJ2-2; the D is unclear. The V end was cut by 3 bases, the J end by 4 bases, with 9 bases between. The CDR3 is made up of 14 amino acids. Germline V gene data show CDR1 as MNHEY and CDR2 as SMNVEV (reference sequence). For the CDR3, the DNA is TGTGCCAGCAGTTTCCAGGAGAGCACCGGGGAGCTGTTTTTT. As protein: CASSFQESTGELFF.

The rearrangement joins TRBV13 to TRBJ1-1, with unresolved D. The CDR3 consists of 13 residues. V was cut by 5 bases and J by 3 bases, with 10 bases left in between. Germline CDR1 reads PRHDT; CDR2 reads FYEKMQ (reference sequence). CDR3 protein: CASSPRGDTEAFF. CDR3 nucleotide sequence: TGTGCCAGCAGCCCCCGGGGTGACACTGAAGCTTTCTTT.

This clone has only a few counts. V usage is TRBV2 and J usage is TRBJ1-1, with no clear D. Trimming removed 8 bases from V and 5 bases from J, with 9 bases in between. The CDR3 has 11 residues. The germline gives CDR1 SNHLY, CDR2 FYNNEI. CDR3 bases: TGTGCCAGCCTTTTTGATACTGAAGCTTTCTTT. Protein sequence: CASLFDTEAFF.

The V gene is TRBV19, the J gene TRBJ1-2; D is unclear. This CDR3 has 16 amino acids. The V end lost 3 bases, the J end lost 0 bases, and 14 bases lay between the germline ends. Germline V gives CDR1 LNHDA, CDR2 SQIVND (reference sequence). The DNA for the CDR3 is TGTGCCAGTAGTATGATGGAGGGCGGTTCTAACTATGGCTACACCTTC. Translated, it gives CASSMMEGGSNYGYTF.

The chain couples TRBV18 to TRBJ1-2; D ambiguous. Trimming removed 1 base from V and 6 bases from J, with 9 bases in between. The V gene's germline CDR1 is KGHSH and CDR2 LQKENI. The CDR3 totals 13 residues. CDR3 amino acids: CASSPRIENGYTF. The CDR3 region has the DNA TGTGCCAGCTCACCACGGATTGAAAATGGCTACACCTTC. The full variable domain, completed using reference TRBV18 and TRBJ1-2, is NAGVMQNPRHLVRRRGQEARLRCSPMKGHSHVYWYRQLPEEGLKFMVYLQKENIIDESGMPKERFSAEFPKEGPSILRIQQVVRGDSAAYFCASSPRIENGYTFGSGTRLTVV.

V usage is TRBV10-3 and J usage is TRBJ1-5; D not certain. V dropped 0 bases and J dropped 5 bases, with 2 bases sitting between them. This CDR3 is 12 amino acids long. From germline, CDR1 is ENHRY and CDR2 SYGVKD. The CDR3 region has the DNA TGTGCCATCAGTGAGTCGGATCAGCCCCAGCATTTT. Residues: CAISESDQPQHF.

The genes are TRBV10-3 and TRBJ2-7, with TRBD2 matching 8 bases. In germline, CDR1 is ENHRY, CDR2 SYGVKD. This CDR3 is built from 17 residues. Trimming removed 4 bases from V and 7 bases from J; junction bases left unmatched: 18. The CDR3 DNA is TGTGCCATCAGTGGGGTCTCGGGGGCGGGAGGCCCCTGGGAGCAGTACTTC. Its translation is CAISGVSGAGGPWEQYF.

The V call is TRBV6-5, the J call TRBJ1-1; tentatively, D is TRBD1 (5 bases). The CDR3 extends over 12 amino acids. Between the trimmed V and J ends, which lost 4 bases and 4 bases, there was a span of 7 bases. Germline V gene data show CDR1 as MNHEY and CDR2 as SVGAGI. CDR3 sequence: CASSSTGTEAFF. In nucleotides, the CDR3 is TGTGCCAGCAGTTCTACAGGCACTGAAGCTTTCTTT.

This clone was detected only a few times. The chain employs TRBV7-2 and TRBJ2-1, with TRBD1 identical over 8 bases. The germline gives CDR1 SGHTA, CDR2 FQGNSA. J was trimmed by 7 bases and V by 5 bases; bases with no gene match: 19. The CDR3 totals 18 residues. The CDR3 sequence is CASSDWTGRAFSGNEQFF. The CDR3 region has the DNA TGTGCCAGCAGCGACTGGACAGGGCGGGCATTTAGCGGTAATGAGCAGTTCTTC. Complete variable domain (other parts from reference TRBV7-2 and TRBJ2-1): GAGVSQSPSNKVTEKGKDVELRCDPISGHTALYWYRQSLGQGLEFLIYFQGNSAPDKSGLPSDRFSAERTGGSVSTLTIQRTQQEDSAVYLCASSDWTGRAFSGNEQFFGPGTRLTVL.

This clone occurred once. This chain joins TRBV19 and TRBJ2-4, with 12 bases matching TRBD2. In germline, CDR1 is LNHDA, CDR2 SQIVND (reference sequence). The CDR3 length is 16 residues. The V segment lost 5 bases and the J segment 8 bases; nucleotides outside the gene matches: 10. The CDR3 protein is CASSPYLAGGPDIQYF. The CDR3 nucleotides are TGTGCCAGTAGTCCGTATCTAGCGGGAGGGCCGGACATTCAGTACTTC.

The chain recombines TRBV27 with TRBJ2-5, with TRBD2 matching over 8 bases. The CDR3 is 15 residues long. Germline V CDR1 and CDR2: MNHEY, SMNVEV (reference sequence). Unmatched junction bases numbered 12, after V lost 10 bases and J lost 2 bases. The CDR3 DNA sequence: TGTGCCACACGAAGGGCTAGCGGGCAACAAGAGACCCAGTACTTC. This gives the protein CATRRASGQQETQYF.

The chain links TRBV27 to TRBJ2-7, with TRBD2 matching 11 bases. The CDR3 consists of 15 residues. Germline V gives CDR1 MNHEY, CDR2 SMNVEV (reference sequence). The V and J ends lost 6 bases and 6 bases, in that order; junction bases with no gene match: 10. CDR3 nucleotide sequence: TGTGCCAGCAGCCCCTTAGCGGGAGGGCCCGGCGAGCAGTACTTC. It codes for CASSPLAGGPGEQYF.

This chain connects TRBV19 to TRBJ2-7, with TRBD2 identical over 8 bases. The CDR3 has 14 amino acids. In germline, CDR1 is LNHDA, CDR2 SQIVND (reference sequence). V shed 7 bases, J shed 4 bases, and the junction held 9 bases outside the gene matches. The DNA of the CDR3 is TGTGCCAGTAAACAGCGGGAGCAATCGTACGAGCAGTACTTC. Encoded protein: CASKQREQSYEQYF.

This clone was observed a few times. CDR3 sequence: CASSIRFIGYNEQFF. The DNA for the CDR3 is TGTGCCAGTAGTATAAGGTTTATTGGCTACAATGAGCAGTTCTTC. The chain employs TRBV19 and TRBJ2-1; D is unresolved. Trimming removed 2 bases from V and 3 bases from J, with 11 bases in between. The CDR3 has 15 residues. Germline CDR1 LNHDA, CDR2 SQIVND (reference sequence).

CDR3 nucleotide sequence: TGTGCCTGGAGCCAACGGACTGTCCCCTACGAGCAGTACTTC. This gives the protein CAWSQRTVPYEQYF. The rearrangement links TRBV30 to TRBJ2-7; D may be TRBD2 (5 bases). Trimming took off 3 bases at V and 2 bases at J, with 14 bases between the two ends. CDR3 size: 14 residues. CDR1 is GTSNPN and CDR2 is SVGIG in the germline V gene (reference sequence).

This chain links TRBV6-6 with TRBJ1-5, with a possible D match to TRBD1 (6 bases). CDR3 length: 15 amino acids. With 6 bases removed from V and 4 bases from J, the gap between germline ends came to 16 bases. Looked up from germline, CDR1 is MNHNY and CDR2 is SVGAGI (reference sequence). The CDR3 region has the DNA TGTGCCAGCAGATCTCGACAGGTGGGGAATCAGCCCCAGCATTTT. The encoded protein is CASRSRQVGNQPQHF.

This clone was observed a few times. The chain joins TRBV4-3 to TRBJ2-3; D may be TRBD1 (6 bases). Trimming took off 0 bases at V and 3 bases at J, with 16 bases between the two ends. The germline CDR1 and CDR2 sequences are LGHNA and YSLEER. The CDR3 is 17 residues long. CDR3: CASSQEEGGVGTDTQYF. The CDR3 DNA sequence: TGCGCCAGCAGCCAAGAGGAAGGGGGAGTAGGTACAGATACGCAGTATTTT.